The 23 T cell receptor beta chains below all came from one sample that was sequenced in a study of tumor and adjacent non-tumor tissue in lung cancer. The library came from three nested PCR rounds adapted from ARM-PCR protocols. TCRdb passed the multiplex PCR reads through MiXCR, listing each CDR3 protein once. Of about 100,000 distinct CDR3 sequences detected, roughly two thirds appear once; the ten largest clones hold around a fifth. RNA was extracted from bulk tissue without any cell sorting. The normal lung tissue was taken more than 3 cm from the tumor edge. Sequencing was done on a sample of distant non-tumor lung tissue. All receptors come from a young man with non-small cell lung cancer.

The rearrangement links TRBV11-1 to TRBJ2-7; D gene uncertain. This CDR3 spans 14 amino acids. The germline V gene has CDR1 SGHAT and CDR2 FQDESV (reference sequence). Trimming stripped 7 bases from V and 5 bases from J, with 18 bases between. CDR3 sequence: CASTLSKALHEQYF. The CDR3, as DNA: TGTGCCAGCACCCTGAGCAAGGCTCTCCACGAGCAGTACTTC.

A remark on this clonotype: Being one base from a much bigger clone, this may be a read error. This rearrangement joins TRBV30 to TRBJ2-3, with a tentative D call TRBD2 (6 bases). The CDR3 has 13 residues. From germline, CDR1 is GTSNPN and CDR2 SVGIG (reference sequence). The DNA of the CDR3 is TGTGCCTGGACTAAGGCGCGGGGAGATACGCGGTATTTT. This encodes CAWTKARGDTRYF.

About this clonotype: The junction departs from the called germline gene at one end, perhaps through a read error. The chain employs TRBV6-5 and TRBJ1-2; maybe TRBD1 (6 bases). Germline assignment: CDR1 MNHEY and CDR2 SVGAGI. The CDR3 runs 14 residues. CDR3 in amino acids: CASSHRTAKDGNTF. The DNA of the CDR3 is TGTGCCAGCAGTCACAGGACAGCAAAAGATGGCAACACCTTC.

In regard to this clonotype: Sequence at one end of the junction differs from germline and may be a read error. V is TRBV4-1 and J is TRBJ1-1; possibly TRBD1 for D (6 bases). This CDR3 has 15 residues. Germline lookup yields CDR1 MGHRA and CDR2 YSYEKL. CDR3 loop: CASSQEGGRDTGAFF. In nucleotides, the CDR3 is TGCGCCAGCAGCCAAGAGGGGGGGCGGGACACTGGAGCTTTCTTT.

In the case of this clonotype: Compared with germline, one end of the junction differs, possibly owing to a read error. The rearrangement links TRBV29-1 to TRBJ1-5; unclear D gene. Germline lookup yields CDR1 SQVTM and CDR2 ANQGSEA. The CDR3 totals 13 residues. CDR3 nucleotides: TGCAGCGGTAGTGCGGGGTACAATCAGCCCCAACATTTT. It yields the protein CSGSAGYNQPQHF.

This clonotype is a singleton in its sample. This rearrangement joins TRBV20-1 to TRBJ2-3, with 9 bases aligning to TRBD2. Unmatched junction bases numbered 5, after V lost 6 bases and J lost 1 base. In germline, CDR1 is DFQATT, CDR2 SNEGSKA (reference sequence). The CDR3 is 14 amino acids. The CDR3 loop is CSAPTSGGTDTQYF. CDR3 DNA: TGCAGTGCCCCGACTAGCGGAGGCACAGATACGCAGTATTTT.

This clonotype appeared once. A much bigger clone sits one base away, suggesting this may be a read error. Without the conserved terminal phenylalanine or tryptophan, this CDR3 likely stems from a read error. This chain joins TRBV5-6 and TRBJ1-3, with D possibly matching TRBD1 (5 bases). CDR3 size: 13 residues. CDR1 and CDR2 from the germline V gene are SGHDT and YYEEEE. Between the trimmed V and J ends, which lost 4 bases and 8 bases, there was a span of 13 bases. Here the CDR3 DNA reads TGTGCCAGCAGCACCGGGACGACGGACACCATATATCTT. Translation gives CASSTGTTDTIYL.

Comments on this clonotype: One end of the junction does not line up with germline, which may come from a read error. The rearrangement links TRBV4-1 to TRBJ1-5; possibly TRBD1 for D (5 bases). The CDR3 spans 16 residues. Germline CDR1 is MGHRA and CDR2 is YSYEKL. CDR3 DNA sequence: TGCGCCAGCAGCCAAGATCATGTGGGGCGCAATCATCCCCAGCATTTT. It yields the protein CASSQDHVGRNHPQHF.

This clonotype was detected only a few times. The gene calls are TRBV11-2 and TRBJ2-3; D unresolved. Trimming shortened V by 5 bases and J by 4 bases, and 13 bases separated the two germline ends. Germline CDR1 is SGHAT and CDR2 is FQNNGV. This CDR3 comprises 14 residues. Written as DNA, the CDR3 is TGTGCCAGCAGCCCCCTAGTGGGCCCAGATACGCAGTATTTT. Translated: CASSPLVGPDTQYF.

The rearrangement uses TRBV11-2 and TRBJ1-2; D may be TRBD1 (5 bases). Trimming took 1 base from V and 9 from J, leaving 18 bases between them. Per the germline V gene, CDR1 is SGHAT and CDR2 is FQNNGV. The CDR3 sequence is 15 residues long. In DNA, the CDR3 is TGTGCCAGCAGCTTAGTTGGCATGGGGGATCAGAGCTACACCTTC. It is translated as CASSLVGMGDQSYTF. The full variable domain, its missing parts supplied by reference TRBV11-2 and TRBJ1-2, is EAGVAQSPRYKIIEKRQSVAFWCNPISGHATLYWYQQILGQGPKLLIQFQNNGVVDDSQLPKDRFSAERLKGVDSTLKIQPAKLEDSAVYLCASSLVGMGDQSYTFGSGTRLTVV.

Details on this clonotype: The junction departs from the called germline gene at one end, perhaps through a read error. The CDR3 bases are TGTGTCAGCACCACGGAACAGGGAGATACTGAAGCTTTCTTT. The encoded protein is CVSTTEQGDTEAFF. V and J are TRBV11-3 and TRBJ1-1; D is possibly TRBD1 (6 bases). The CDR3 contains 14 residues. Germline-derived CDR1 and CDR2 are SGHNT and YENEEA.

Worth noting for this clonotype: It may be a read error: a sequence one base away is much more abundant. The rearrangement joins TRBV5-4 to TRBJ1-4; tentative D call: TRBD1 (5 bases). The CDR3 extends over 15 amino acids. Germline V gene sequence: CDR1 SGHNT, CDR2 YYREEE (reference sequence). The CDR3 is CASSPSGGDNDKLFF. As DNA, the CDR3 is TGTGCCAGCAGCCCCAGTGGGGGTGATAATGATAAACTGTTTTTT.

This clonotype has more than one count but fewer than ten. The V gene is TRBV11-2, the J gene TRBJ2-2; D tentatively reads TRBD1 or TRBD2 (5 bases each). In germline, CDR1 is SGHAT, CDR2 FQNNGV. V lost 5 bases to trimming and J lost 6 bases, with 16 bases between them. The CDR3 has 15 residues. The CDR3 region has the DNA TGTGCCAGCAGCGAGGGGTACATTGTCCCCGGGGAGCTGTTTTTT. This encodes CASSEGYIVPGELFF.

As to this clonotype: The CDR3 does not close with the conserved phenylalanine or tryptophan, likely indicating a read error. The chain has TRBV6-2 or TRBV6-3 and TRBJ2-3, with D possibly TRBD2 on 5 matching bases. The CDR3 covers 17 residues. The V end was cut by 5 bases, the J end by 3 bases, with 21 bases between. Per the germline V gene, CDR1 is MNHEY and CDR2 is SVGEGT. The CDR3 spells CASSPLDAGAATDTQYS. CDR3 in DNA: TGTGCCAGCAGTCCCCTCGACGCCGGAGCGGCTACAGATACGCAGTATTCT.

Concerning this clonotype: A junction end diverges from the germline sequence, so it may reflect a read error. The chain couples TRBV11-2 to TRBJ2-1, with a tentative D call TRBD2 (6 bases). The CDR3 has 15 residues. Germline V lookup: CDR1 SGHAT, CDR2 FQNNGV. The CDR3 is CASSLILAVIDEQFF. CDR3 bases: TGCGCCAGCAGCTTAATCTTAGCGGTGATTGATGAGCAGTTCTTC. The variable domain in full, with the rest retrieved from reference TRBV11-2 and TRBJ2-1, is EAGVAQSPRYKIIEKRQSVAFWCNPISGHATLYWYQQILGQGPKLLIQFQNNGVVDDSQLPKDRFSAERLKGVDSTLKIQPAKLEDSAVYLCASSLILAVIDEQFFGPGTRLTVL.

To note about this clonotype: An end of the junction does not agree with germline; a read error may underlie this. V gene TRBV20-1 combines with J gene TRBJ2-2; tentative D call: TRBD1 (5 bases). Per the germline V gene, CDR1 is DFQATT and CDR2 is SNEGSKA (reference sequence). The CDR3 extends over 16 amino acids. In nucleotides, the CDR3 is TGCAGTGCTGGAGATAAGATAGGGGTAAACACCGGGGAGCTGTTTTTT. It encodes CSAGDKIGVNTGELFF.

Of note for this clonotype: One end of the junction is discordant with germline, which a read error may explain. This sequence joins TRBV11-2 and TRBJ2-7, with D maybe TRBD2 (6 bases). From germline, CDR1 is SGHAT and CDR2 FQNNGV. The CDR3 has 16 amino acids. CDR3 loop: CASSLEELGGAYEQYF. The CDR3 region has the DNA TGTGCCAGTAGCTTAGAAGAATTGGGGGGAGCCTACGAGCAGTATTTC.

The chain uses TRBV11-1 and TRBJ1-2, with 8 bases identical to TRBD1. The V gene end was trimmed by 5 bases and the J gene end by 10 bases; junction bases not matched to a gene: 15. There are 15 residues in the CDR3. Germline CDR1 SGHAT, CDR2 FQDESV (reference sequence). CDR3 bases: TGTGCCAGCAGCAGCGGACAGGGCCTTCTTAATGACTACACCTTC. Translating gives CASSSGQGLLNDYTF.

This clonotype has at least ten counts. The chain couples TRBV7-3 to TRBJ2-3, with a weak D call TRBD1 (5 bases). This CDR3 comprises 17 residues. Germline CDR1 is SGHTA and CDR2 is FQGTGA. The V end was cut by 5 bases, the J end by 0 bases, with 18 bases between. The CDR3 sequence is CASSPNPGHSSTDTQYF. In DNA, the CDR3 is TGTGCCAGCAGCCCAAACCCCGGACATTCTAGCACAGATACGCAGTATTTT.

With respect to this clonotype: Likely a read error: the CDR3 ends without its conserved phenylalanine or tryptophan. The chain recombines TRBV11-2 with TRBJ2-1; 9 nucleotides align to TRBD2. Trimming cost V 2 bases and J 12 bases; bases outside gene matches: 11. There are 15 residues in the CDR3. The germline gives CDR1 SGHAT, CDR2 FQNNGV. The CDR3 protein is CASSLNLAGIDGQFI. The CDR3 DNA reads TGTGCCAGCAGCTTAAACCTAGCGGGGATTGATGGGCAGTTCATC.

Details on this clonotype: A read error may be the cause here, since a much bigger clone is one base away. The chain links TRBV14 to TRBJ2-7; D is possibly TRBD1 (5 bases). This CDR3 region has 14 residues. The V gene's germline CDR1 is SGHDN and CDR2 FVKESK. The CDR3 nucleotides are TGTGCCAGCTGCCAAGAGCGAGACAGCTACGAGCAGTACTTC. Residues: CASCQERDSYEQYF. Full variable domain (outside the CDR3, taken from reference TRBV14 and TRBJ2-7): EAGVTQFPSHSVIEKGQTVTLRCDPISGHDNLYWYRRVMGKEIKFLLHFVKESKQDESGMPNNRFLAERTGGTYSTLKVQPAELEDSGVYFCASCQERDSYEQYFGPGTRLTVT.

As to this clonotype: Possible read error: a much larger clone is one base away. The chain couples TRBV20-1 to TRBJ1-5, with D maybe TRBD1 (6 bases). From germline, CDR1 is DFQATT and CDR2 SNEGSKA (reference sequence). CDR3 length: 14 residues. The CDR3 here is CRAKDSVSNQPQHF. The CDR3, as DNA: TGCAGAGCCAAGGACAGCGTAAGCAATCAGCCCCAGCATTTT.

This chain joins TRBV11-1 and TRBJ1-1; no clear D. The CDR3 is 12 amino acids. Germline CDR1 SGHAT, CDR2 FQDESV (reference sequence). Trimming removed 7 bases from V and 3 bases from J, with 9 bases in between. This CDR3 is CASTSGHTEAFF. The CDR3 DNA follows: TGTGCCAGCACCTCCGGGCACACTGAAGCTTTCTTT.